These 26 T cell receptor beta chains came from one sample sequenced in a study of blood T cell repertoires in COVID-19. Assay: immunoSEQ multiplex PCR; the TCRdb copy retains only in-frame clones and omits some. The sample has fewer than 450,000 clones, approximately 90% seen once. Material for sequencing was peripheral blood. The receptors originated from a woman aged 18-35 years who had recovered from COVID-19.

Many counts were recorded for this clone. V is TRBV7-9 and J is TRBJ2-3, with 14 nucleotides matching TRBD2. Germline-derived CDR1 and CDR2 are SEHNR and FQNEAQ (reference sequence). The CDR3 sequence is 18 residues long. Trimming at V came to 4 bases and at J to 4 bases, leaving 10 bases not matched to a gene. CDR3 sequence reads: CASSSRIGLAGGSDTQYF. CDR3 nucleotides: TGTGCCAGCAGCTCGAGAATAGGACTAGCGGGAGGTTCAGATACGCAGTATTTT.

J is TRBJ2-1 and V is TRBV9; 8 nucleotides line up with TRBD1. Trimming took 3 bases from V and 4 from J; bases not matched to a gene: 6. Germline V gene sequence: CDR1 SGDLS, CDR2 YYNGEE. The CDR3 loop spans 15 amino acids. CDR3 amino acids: CASSATGDIYNEQFF. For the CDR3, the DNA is TGTGCCAGCAGCGCGACAGGGGATATTTACAATGAGCAGTTCTTC.

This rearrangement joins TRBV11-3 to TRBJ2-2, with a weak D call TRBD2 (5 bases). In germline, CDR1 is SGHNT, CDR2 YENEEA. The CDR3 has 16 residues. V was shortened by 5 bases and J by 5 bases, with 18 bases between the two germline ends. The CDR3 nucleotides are TGTGCCAGCAGCCCATTTGGGGAGCGTTTAACCGGGGAGCTGTTTTTT. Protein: CASSPFGERLTGELFF.

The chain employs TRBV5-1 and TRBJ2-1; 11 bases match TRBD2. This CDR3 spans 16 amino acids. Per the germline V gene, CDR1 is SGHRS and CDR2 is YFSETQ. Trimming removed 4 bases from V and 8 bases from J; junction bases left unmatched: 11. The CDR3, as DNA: TGCGCCAGCAGCAAACTACGAACTAGCGGGAGCGATGAGCAGTTCTTC. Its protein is CASSKLRTSGSDEQFF.

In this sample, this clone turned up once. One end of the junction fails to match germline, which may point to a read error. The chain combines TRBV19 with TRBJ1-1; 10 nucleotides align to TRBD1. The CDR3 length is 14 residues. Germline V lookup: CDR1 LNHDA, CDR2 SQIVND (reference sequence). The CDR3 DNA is TGTGCCAGTAGTTTAGACAGGGGGCGGACTGAAGCTTTCTTT. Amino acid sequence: CASSLDRGRTEAFF. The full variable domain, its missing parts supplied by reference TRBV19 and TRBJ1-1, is DGGITQSPKYLFRKEGQNVTLSCEQNLNHDAMYWYRQDPGQGLRLIYYSQIVNDFQKGDIAEGYSVSREKKESFPLTVTSAQKNPTAFYLCASSLDRGRTEAFFGQGTRLTVV.

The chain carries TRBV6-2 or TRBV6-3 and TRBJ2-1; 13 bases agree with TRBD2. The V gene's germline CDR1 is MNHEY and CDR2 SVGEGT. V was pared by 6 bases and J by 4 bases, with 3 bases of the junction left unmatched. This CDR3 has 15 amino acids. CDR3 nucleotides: TGTGCCAGCAGCCGACTAGCGGGAGGATACAATGAGCAGTTCTTC. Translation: CASSRLAGGYNEQFF.

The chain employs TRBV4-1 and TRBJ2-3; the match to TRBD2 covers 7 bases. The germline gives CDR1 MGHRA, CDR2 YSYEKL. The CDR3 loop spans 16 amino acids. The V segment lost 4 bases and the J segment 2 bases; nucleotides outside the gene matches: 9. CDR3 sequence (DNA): TGCGCCAGCAGCCCAAGGCCTAGCGGTTACACAGATACGCAGTATTTT. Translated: CASSPRPSGYTDTQYF.

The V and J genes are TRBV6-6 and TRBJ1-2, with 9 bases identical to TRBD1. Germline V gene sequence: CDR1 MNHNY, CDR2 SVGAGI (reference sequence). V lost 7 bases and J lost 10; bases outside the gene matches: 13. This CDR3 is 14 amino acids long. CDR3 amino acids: CASIVTGGKGSYTF. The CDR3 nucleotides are TGTGCCAGCATAGTGACAGGGGGGAAAGGATCCTACACCTTC.

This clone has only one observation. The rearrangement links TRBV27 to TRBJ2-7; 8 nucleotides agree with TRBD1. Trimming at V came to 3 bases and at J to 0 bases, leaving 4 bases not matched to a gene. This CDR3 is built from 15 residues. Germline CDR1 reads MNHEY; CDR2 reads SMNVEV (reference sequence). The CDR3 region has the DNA TGTGCCAGCAGTTTGGACAGGGTGAGCTCCTACGAGCAGTACGTC. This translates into CASSLDRVSSYEQYV.

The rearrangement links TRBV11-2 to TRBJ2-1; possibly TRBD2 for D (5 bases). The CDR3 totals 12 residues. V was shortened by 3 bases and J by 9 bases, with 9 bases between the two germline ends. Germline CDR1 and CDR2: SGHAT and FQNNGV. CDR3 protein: CASSFPSPEQFF. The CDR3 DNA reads TGTGCCAGCAGCTTTCCTAGCCCTGAGCAGTTCTTC.

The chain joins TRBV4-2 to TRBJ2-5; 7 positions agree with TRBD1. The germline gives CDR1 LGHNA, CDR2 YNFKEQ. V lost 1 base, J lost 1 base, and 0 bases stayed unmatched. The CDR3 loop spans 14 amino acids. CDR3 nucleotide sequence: TGTGCCAGCAGCCAAGGGACAGGCCAAGAGACCCAGTACTTC. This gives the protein CASSQGTGQETQYF.

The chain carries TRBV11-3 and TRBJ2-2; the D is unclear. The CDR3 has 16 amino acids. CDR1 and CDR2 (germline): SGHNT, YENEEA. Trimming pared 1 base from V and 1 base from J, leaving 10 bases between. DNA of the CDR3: TGTGCCAGCAGCTTAGGAGGCGGCGGGAACACCGGGGAGCTGTTTTTT. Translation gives CASSLGGGGNTGELFF.

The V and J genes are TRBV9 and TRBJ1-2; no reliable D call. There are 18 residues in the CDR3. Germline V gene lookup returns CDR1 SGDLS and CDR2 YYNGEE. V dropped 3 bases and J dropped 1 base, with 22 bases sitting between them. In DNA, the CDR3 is TGTGCCAGCAGCGGCTCGATGGAGGCTTATAGGGATAACTATGGCTACACCTTC. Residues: CASSGSMEAYRDNYGYTF.

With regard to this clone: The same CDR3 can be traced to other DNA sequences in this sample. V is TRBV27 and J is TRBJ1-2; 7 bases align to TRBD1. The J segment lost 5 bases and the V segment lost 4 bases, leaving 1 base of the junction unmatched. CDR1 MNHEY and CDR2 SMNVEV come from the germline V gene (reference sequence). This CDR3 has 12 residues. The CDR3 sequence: CASSSTGYGYTF. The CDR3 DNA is TGTGCCAGCAGTTCGACAGGGTATGGCTACACCTTC.

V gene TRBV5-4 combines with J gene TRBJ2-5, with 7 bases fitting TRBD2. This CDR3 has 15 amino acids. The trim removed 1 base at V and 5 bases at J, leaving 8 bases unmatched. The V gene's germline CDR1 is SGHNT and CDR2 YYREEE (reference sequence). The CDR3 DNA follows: TGTGCCAGCAGCTTGTTGACGGGAGGCGATGAGACCCAGTACTTC. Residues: CASSLLTGGDETQYF.

CDR3 loop: CASSPTRPSSYNEQFF. CDR3 DNA: TGCGCCAGCAGCCCGACTAGGCCGAGCTCCTACAATGAGCAGTTCTTC. The chain carries TRBV5-1 and TRBJ2-1; D perhaps matches TRBD2 (6 bases). The CDR3 spans 16 residues. V lost 4 bases and J 0 bases, leaving 14 bases between the germline ends. The germline V gene has CDR1 SGHRS and CDR2 YFSETQ.

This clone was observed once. CDR3: CASRRGGDEKLFF. For the CDR3, the DNA is TGTGCCAGCAGGAGGGGGGGCGATGAAAAACTGTTTTTT. The V and J genes are TRBV7-8 and TRBJ1-4, with D tentatively TRBD1 (6 bases). CDR3 length equals 13 residues. The germline V gene has CDR1 SGHVS and CDR2 FQNEAQ. V was pared by 6 bases and J by 6 bases, with 11 bases between. The complete variable domain, with remaining parts taken from reference TRBV7-8 and TRBJ1-4, reads GAGVSQSPRYKVAKRGQDVALRCDPISGHVSLFWYQQALGQGPEFLTYFQNEAQLDKSGLPSDRFFAERPEGSVSTLKIQRTQQEDSAVYLCASRRGGDEKLFFGSGTQLSVL.

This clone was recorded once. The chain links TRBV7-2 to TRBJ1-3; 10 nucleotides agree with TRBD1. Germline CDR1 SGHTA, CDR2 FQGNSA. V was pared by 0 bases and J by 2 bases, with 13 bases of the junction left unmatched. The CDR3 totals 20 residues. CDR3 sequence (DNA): TGTGCCAGCAGCTTAGCGGCCCTTAGCGGACAGGGGGTAACTGGAAACACCATATATTTT. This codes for CASSLAALSGQGVTGNTIYF.

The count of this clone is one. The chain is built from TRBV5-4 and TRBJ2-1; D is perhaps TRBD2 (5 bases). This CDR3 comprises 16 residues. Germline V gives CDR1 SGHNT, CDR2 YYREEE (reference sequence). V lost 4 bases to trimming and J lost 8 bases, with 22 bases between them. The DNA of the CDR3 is TGTGCCAGCAGCGAAAGAACCGGGATCCCCACCGATGAGCAGTTCTTC. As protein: CASSERTGIPTDEQFF.

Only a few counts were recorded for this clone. CDR3 nucleotide sequence: TGCGCCAGCAGCGAAGAGGGTAACGGACCCCTCCACTTT. It translates to CASSEEGNGPLHF. This sequence joins TRBV5-1 and TRBJ1-6; D gene unclear. Germline V gives CDR1 SGHRS, CDR2 YFSETQ. The ends were cut back, 4 bases at V and 12 bases at J, with 14 bases in the middle. The CDR3 runs to 13 residues.

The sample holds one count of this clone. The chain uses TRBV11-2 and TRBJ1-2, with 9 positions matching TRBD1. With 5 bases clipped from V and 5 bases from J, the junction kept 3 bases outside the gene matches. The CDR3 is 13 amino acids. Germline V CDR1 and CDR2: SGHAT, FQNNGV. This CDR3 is CASSSGQGYGYTF. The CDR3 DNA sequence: TGTGCCAGCAGCAGCGGACAGGGGTATGGCTACACCTTC. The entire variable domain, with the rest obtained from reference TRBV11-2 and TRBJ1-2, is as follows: EAGVAQSPRYKIIEKRQSVAFWCNPISGHATLYWYQQILGQGPKLLIQFQNNGVVDDSQLPKDRFSAERLKGVDSTLKIQPAKLEDSAVYLCASSSGQGYGYTFGSGTRLTVV.

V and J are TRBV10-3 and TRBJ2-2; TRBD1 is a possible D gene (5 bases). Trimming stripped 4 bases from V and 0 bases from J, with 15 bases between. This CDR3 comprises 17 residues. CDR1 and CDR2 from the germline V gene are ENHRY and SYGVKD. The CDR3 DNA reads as TGTGCCATCAGTGGAGGCTTTCAGGGCCCGAACACCGGGGAGCTGTTTTTT. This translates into CAISGGFQGPNTGELFF.

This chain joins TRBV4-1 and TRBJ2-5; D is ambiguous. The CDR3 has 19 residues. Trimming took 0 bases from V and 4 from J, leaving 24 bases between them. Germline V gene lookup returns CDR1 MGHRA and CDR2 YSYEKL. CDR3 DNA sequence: TGCGCCAGCAGCCAAGATTATCGGCGCGTCAACGAGAGGTTAGAGACCCAGTACTTC. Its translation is CASSQDYRRVNERLETQYF.

The CDR3 spells CSVVRAGDEQFF. DNA for the CDR3: TGCAGCGTTGTACGAGCGGGGGATGAGCAGTTCTTC. This chain uses TRBV29-1 with TRBJ2-1; TRBD2 matches at 8 bases. Germline lookup yields CDR1 SQVTM and CDR2 ANQGSEA. V dropped 4 bases and J dropped 8; count of bases not matched to a gene: 4. CDR3 size: 12 residues.

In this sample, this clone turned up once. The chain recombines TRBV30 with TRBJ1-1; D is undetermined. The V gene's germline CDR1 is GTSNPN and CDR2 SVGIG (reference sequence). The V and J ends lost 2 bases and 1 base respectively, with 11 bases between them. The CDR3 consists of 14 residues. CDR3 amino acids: CAWSRQISNTEAFF. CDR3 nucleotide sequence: TGTGCCTGGAGTCGCCAGATCTCGAACACTGAAGCTTTCTTT.

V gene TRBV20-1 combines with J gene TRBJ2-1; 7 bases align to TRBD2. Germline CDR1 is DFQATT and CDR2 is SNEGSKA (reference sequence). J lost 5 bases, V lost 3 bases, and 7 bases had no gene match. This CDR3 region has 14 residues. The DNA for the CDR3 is TGCAGTGCTAGTTTCTCTGCGGGAGACAATGAGCAGTTCTTC. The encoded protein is CSASFSAGDNEQFF.